Listed here is a single T cell receptor (beta chain). Amplification used 60 Vbeta primers and 13 Jbeta primers. The method was immunoSEQ multiplex PCR; TCRdb's version includes in-frame clones alone and lacks a portion of them. The table counts over 100,000 clones; approximately 1.6% lies in the top ten. This sample was included in a study of cytomegalovirus exposure and HLA in healthy donors. What was sequenced was PBMCs. This clonotype was obtained from a woman aged 40 to 50 in good health and CMV-seropositive.

CDR3 DNA: TGTGCCAGCAGCCTTCGACAGGGGGTGGGCTACACCTTC. Encoded protein: CASSLRQGVGYTF. J is TRBJ1-2 and V is TRBV7-3; 9 bases align to TRBD1. The CDR3 has 13 amino acids. Germline V CDR1 and CDR2: SGHTA, FQGTGA. The J segment lost 8 bases and the V segment lost 5 bases, leaving 6 bases of the junction unmatched.